A selection of T cell receptor beta chains follows, all from one sample in a study of blood T cell repertoires in COVID-19. Method: immunoSEQ multiplex PCR; TCRdb's copy keeps in-frame clones and lacks some. The sample lists about 140,000 clones; 85% to 90% were seen once. Sequencing was carried out using peripheral blood. These receptors were obtained from a man aged 50 or older who had recovered from COVID-19. CDR3s include the opening cysteine and the closing phenylalanine or tryptophan. A D gene is named only where the DNA matches it firmly.

J | V | D | CDR3 | DNA
TRBJ2-5 | TRBV5-4 | TRBD2 | CASTLGAGGTGETQYF | TGTGCCAGCACTCTGGGCGCGGGGGGGACTGGGGAGACCCAGTACTTC
TRBJ2-5 | TRBV5-1 | TRBD1 | CASSLDRGETQYF | TGCGCCAGCAGCCTGGACAGGGGGGAGACCCAGTACTTC
TRBJ2-2 | TRBV7-2 | NA | CASSLVVFGEYGELFF | TGTGCCAGCAGCTTAGTAGTATTCGGGGAATACGGGGAGCTGTTTTTT
TRBJ2-1 | TRBV7-8 | TRBD2 | CASSPQRGGSYNEQFF | TGTGCCAGCAGCCCCCAGCGGGGGGGCTCCTACAATGAGCAGTTCTTC
TRBJ2-1 | TRBV7-3 | NA | CASSLNGQEQFF | TGTGCCAGCAGCTTGAATGGACAGGAGCAGTTCTTC
TRBJ2-2 | TRBV7-7 | TRBD2 | CASSFSMGGDTGELFF | TGTGCTAGCAGCTTCTCTATGGGGGGGGACACCGGGGAGCTGTTTTTT
TRBJ1-6 | TRBV5-6 | TRBD1 | CASSLRWTGDNSPLHF | TGTGCCAGCAGCTTACGGTGGACAGGGGATAATTCACCCCTCCACTTT
TRBJ2-2 | TRBV18 | TRBD2 | CASSTGLLNTGELFF | TGTGCCAGCTCAACGGGACTACTTAACACCGGGGAGCTGTTTTTT
TRBJ1-1 | TRBV30 | NA | CAWRSGVNTEAFF | TGTGCCTGGAGAAGCGGGGTGAACACTGAAGCTTTCTTT
TRBJ1-1 | TRBV15 | NA | CATSRDQSEAFF | TGTGCCACCAGCAGAGATCAGTCTGAAGCTTTCTTT
TRBJ1-2 | TRBV6-2/TRBV6-3 | TRBD1 | CASSSPDRVGGYTF | TGTGCCAGCAGTTCACCGGACAGGGTTGGTGGCTACACCTTC
TRBJ2-1 | TRBV3-1/TRBV3-2 | NA | CASSQGEEGGGDEQFF | TGTGCCAGCAGCCAAGGGGAAGAAGGCGGGGGCGATGAGCAGTTCTTC
TRBJ2-7 | TRBV6-7 | TRBD1 | CASSYRIGQGEFYEQYF | TGTGCCAGCAGTTACCGAATCGGACAGGGAGAATTCTACGAGCAGTACTTC
TRBJ2-2 | TRBV21-1 | NA | CASSKYPPGVAGELFF | TGTGCCAGCAGCAAATACCCCCCAGGGGTAGCCGGGGAGCTGTTTTTT
TRBJ2-7 | TRBV7-8 | TRBD1 | CASSLEGQGPYEQYF | TGTGCCAGCAGCTTAGAGGGACAGGGGCCGTACGAGCAGTACTTC
TRBJ2-5 | TRBV5-8 | NA | CASSLETQYF | TGTGCCAGCAGCCTCGAGACCCAGTACTTC
TRBJ2-2 | TRBV4-3 | NA | CASSQDRTGELFF | TGCGCCAGCAGCCAAGATCGGACCGGGGAGCTGTTTTTT